This T cell receptor beta chain was observed in a study of blood T cell repertoires in COVID-19. Sequenced by immunoSEQ multiplex PCR; TCRdb stores in-frame clones only, minus some. This repertoire shows 370,000 or so clones, about 87% found once; its top ten account for 1% to 1.5%. The length of the CDR3 is 14 residues. Germline V gives CDR1 SGHVS, CDR2 FQNEAQ. V lost 5 bases and J lost 3, with 13 bases in between. The TCR originated in a man aged 25-40 years who had recovered from COVID-19. This chain links TRBV7-8 with TRBJ1-2; perhaps TRBD1 as D (6 bases). The sequencing sample was made of PBMCs or T cells enriched from blood (not recorded which). CDR3 residues: CASSRDTPDYGYTF. As DNA, the CDR3 is TGTGCCAGCAGCAGGGACACGCCTGACTATGGCTACACCTTC.